This entry is about one T cell receptor beta chain. The sample is drawn from a study of molecular identifiers for immune sequencing clone quantification. TCRdb re-called the PCR reads with MiXCR, one entry per CDR3 protein. Found here are about 500,000 distinct CDR3 sequences, around 23% of them singletons; the top ten hold around 0.8%. The CDR3 length is 14 residues. V lost 5 bases and J lost 6; bases outside the gene matches: 9. Germline V lookup: CDR1 SEHNR, CDR2 FQNEAQ (reference sequence). This TCR derives from a human donor in good health. Some libraries in this study had Jurkat cell RNA spiked in. Sequencing was done on a sample of naive CD8+ T cells from blood, with Jurkat cell RNA spiked in. Described subset: FACS-sorted CD8+CD4-CCR7+CD45RA+ naive T cells. The chain is built from TRBV7-9 and TRBJ1-1; TRBD1 matches 7 bases. This chain's CDR3 is CASSKQGLEPEAFF. The CDR3 DNA sequence: TGTGCCAGCAGCAAACAGGGGTTGGAACCTGAAGCTTTCTTT. The full variable domain, rest sourced from reference TRBV7-9 and TRBJ1-1, is DTGVSQNPRHKITKRGQNVTFRCDPISEHNRLYWYRQTLGQGPEFLTYFQNEAQLEKSRLLSDRFSAERPKGSFSTLEIQRTEQGDSAMYLCASSKQGLEPEAFFGQGTRLTVV.